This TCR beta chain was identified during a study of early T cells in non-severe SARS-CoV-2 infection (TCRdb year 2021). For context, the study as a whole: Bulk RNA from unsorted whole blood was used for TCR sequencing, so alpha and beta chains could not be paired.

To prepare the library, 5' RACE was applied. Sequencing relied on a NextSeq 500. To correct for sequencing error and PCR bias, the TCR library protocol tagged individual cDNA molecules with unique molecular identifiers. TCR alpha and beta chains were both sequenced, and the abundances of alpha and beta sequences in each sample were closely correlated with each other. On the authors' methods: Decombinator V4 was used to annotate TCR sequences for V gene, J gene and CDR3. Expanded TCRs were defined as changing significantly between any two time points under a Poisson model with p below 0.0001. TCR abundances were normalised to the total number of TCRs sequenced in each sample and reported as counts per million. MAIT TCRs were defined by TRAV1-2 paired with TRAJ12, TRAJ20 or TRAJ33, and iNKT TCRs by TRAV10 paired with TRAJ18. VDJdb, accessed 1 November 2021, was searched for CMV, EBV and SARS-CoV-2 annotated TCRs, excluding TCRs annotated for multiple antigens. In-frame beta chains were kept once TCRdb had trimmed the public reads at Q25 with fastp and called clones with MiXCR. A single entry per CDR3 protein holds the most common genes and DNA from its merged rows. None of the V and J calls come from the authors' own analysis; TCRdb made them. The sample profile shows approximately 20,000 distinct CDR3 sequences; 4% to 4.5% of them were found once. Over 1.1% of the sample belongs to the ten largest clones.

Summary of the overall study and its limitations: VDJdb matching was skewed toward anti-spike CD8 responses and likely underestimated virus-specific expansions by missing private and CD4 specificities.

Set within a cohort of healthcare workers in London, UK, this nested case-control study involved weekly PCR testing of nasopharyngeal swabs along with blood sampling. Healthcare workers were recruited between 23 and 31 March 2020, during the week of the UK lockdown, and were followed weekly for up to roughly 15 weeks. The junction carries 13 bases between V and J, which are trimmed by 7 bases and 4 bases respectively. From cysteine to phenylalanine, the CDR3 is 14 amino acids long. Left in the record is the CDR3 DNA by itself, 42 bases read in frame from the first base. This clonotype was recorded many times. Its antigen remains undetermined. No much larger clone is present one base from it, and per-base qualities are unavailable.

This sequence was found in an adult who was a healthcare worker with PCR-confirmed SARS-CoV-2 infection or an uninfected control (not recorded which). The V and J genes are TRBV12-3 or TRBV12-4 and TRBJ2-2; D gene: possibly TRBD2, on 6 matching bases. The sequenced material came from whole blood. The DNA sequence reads TGTGCCAGCACCGAGGCGGGGTTCACCGGGGAGCTGTTTTTT. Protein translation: CASTEAGFTGELFF.